This TCR beta chain was recorded in a study of T-cell reconstitution after alpha-beta-depleted transplantation in children. The CDR3 totals 13 residues. Germline CDR1 ENHRY, CDR2 SYGVKD. V shed 2 bases and J shed 4 bases, with 6 bases lying between them. This clonotype was seen at least ten times. The TCRbeta library was prepared with unique molecular identifiers. TCRdb analysed the PCR reads with MiXCR anew, one entry per CDR3 protein. The data contain hundreds of thousands of distinct CDR3 sequences, roughly 10% of them seen just once; the ten biggest clones take up around 20%. The sequence derives from a male patient between 2 and 15 years old who had a stem cell transplant for chronic granulomatous disease, so the T cells may come from the graft donor. Sample: peripheral blood, taken 180 days after TCRalphabeta/CD19-depleted stem cell transplant. V usage is TRBV10-3 and J usage is TRBJ2-1; D is ambiguous. CDR3 region: CAISERDYNEQFF. The CDR3 bases are TGTGCCATCAGTGAGAGAGATTACAATGAGCAGTTCTTC.